What follows are 32 T cell receptor beta chains derived from one specimen sequenced in a study of blood T cell repertoires in COVID-19. Repertoires were generated with immunoSEQ multiplex PCR, while TCRdb's copy carries only in-frame clones and drops some. Altogether some 320,000 clones are present, 85% being singletons, with the ten largest covering under 2%. The sequencing sample was made of PBMCs or T cells enriched from blood (not recorded which). Source of these receptors: a woman aged 25 to 39 who had been exposed to COVID-19.

The chain recombines TRBV6-5 with TRBJ1-1; no reliable D call. Trimming took 2 bases from V and 2 from J, leaving 9 bases between them. The CDR3 is 14 residues long. The V gene's germline CDR1 is MNHEY and CDR2 SVGAGI. CDR3 region: CASSYQAANTEAFF. Written as DNA, the CDR3 is TGTGCCAGCAGTTACCAGGCTGCCAACACTGAAGCTTTCTTT.

The chain recombines TRBV7-9 with TRBJ2-3; TRBD2 agrees at 11 bases. This CDR3 contains 15 residues. Looked up from germline, CDR1 is SEHNR and CDR2 is FQNEAQ (reference sequence). The V segment lost 5 bases and the J segment 5 bases; nucleotides outside the gene matches: 6. As DNA, the CDR3 is TGTGCCAGCAGCGTTAGCGGGGGGGCGGGAGATACGCAGTATTTT. It translates to CASSVSGGAGDTQYF.

The rearrangement links TRBV2 to TRBJ1-2; the match to TRBD1 covers 9 bases. Germline V CDR1 and CDR2: SNHLY, FYNNEI. The V gene end was trimmed by 8 bases and the J gene end by 8 bases; junction bases not matched to a gene: 6. The CDR3 loop spans 12 amino acids. DNA of the CDR3: TGTGCCAGCGTAGGGGACAGGGAAGGCTACACCTTC. As protein: CASVGDREGYTF. The full variable domain, in which reference TRBV2 and TRBJ1-2 provide the parts outside the CDR3, is EPEVTQTPSHQVTQMGQEVILRCVPISNHLYFYWYRQILGQKVEFLVSFYNNEISEKSEIFDDQFSVERPDGSNFTLKIRSTKLEDSAMYFCASVGDREGYTFGSGTRLTVV.

The V gene is TRBV28, the J gene TRBJ1-6; TRBD1 matches at 8 bases. The CDR3 loop spans 16 amino acids. Germline V gene sequence: CDR1 MDHEN, CDR2 SYDVKM. V shed 7 bases, J shed 6 bases, and the junction held 11 bases outside the gene matches. This chain's CDR3 is CASKSQGGSGNSPLHF. The CDR3 bases are TGTGCCAGCAAGTCACAGGGGGGCTCGGGTAATTCACCCCTCCACTTT.

The V and J genes are TRBV18 and TRBJ2-1; 8 bases agree with TRBD2. This CDR3 has 16 amino acids. Germline CDR1 is KGHSH and CDR2 is LQKENI. V lost 5 bases, J lost 1 base, and 7 bases stayed unmatched. CDR3 in DNA: TGTGCCAGCTCATCTCTAGCGGGCCCATCCTACAATGAGCAGTTCTTC. It codes for CASSSLAGPSYNEQFF.

V usage is TRBV10-3 and J usage is TRBJ2-1; TRBD2 might be the D (6 bases). The CDR3 covers 14 residues. In germline, CDR1 is ENHRY, CDR2 SYGVKD. V lost 6 bases and J lost 3, with 12 bases in between. CDR3: CAIRASDSYNEQFF. The CDR3 DNA follows: TGTGCCATCAGGGCTAGCGATAGCTACAATGAGCAGTTCTTC.

V and J are TRBV9 and TRBJ2-3; 8 bases are a match to TRBD1. This CDR3 region has 16 residues. The germline CDR1 and CDR2 sequences are SGDLS and YYNGEE. V lost 0 bases, J lost 5 bases, and 8 bases stayed unmatched. CDR3 DNA sequence: TGTGCCAGCAGCGTAGTAGGCGGACAGGGTCAAGATACGCAGTATTTT. This encodes CASSVVGGQGQDTQYF.

The V and J genes are TRBV19 and TRBJ2-7, with 8 bases that match TRBD1. V lost 4 bases and J lost 5; bases outside the gene matches: 1. The germline CDR1 and CDR2 sequences are LNHDA and SQIVND (reference sequence). The CDR3 length is 12 residues. The CDR3, as DNA: TGTGCCAGTAGTAGACAGGGGAACGAGCAGTACTTC. It specifies CASSRQGNEQYF.

The chain couples TRBV28 to TRBJ1-3; D unresolved. CDR1 is MDHEN and CDR2 is SYDVKM in the germline V gene. The CDR3 sequence is 15 residues long. V was clipped by 5 bases and J by 5 bases, with 16 bases between them. CDR3 amino acids: CASSTRGGWRNTIYF. In DNA, the CDR3 is TGTGCCAGCAGTACCCGAGGTGGTTGGCGAAACACCATATATTTT.

The CDR3 DNA reads TGTGCCAGCAGTGAATACGGCTCTGGAAACACCATATATTTT. Amino acids: CASSEYGSGNTIYF. The V gene is TRBV6-1, the J gene TRBJ1-3, with unresolved D. CDR1 is MNHNS, CDR2 SASEGT, per germline. This CDR3 region has 14 residues. Trimming shortened V by 2 bases and J by 0 bases, and 5 bases separated the two germline ends.

The rearrangement uses TRBV28 and TRBJ1-5, with a possible D match to TRBD1 (5 bases). Trimming took 5 bases from V and 9 from J, leaving 14 bases between them. CDR3 length equals 13 residues. Germline CDR1 reads MDHEN; CDR2 reads SYDVKM. Written as DNA, the CDR3 is TGTGCCAGCAGTCCGGCCGGGGGGGGGCCCCAGCATTTT. This sequence encodes CASSPAGGGPQHF.

The rearrangement joins TRBV19 to TRBJ2-5; TRBD1 matches 9 bases. The CDR3 runs to 16 residues. Germline CDR1 is LNHDA and CDR2 is SQIVND (reference sequence). V trimming: 7 bases; J trimming: 5 bases; junction bases outside the gene matches: 14. CDR3 bases: TGTGCCAGTACCCTAAACCTGGGACAGGGCGGCGAGACCCAGTACTTC. This gives the protein CASTLNLGQGGETQYF.

The chain employs TRBV7-9 and TRBJ1-2; 7 bases align to TRBD1. CDR3 length: 16 residues. CDR1 and CDR2 from the germline V gene are SEHNR and FQNEAQ (reference sequence). V dropped 3 bases and J dropped 0; count of bases not matched to a gene: 7. The CDR3 reads CASSLTTGAANYGYTF. In DNA, the CDR3 is TGTGCCAGCAGCTTGACCACAGGGGCCGCTAACTATGGCTACACCTTC.

This rearrangement joins TRBV4-2 to TRBJ2-1; D gene uncertain. V lost 1 base, J lost 10 bases, and 8 bases lay in between. Germline V gene sequence: CDR1 LGHNA, CDR2 YNFKEQ. CDR3 length: 12 residues. CDR3 sequence (DNA): TGTGCCAGCAGCCAAGGTTTATTAGAGCAGTTCTTC. Its translation: CASSQGLLEQFF.

In DNA, the CDR3 is TGTGCCAGCAGCCGGACAGGGACGGTTGGCTACACCTTC. Its translation: CASSRTGTVGYTF. V and J are TRBV7-8 and TRBJ1-2; 8 bases match TRBD1. The ends lost 5 bases at V and 7 bases at J; junction bases unmatched: 6. Germline assignment: CDR1 SGHVS and CDR2 FQNEAQ. This CDR3 comprises 13 residues.

The chain has TRBV19 and TRBJ1-2; 9 bases line up with TRBD1. Germline V gene data show CDR1 as LNHDA and CDR2 as SQIVND (reference sequence). J lost 0 bases, V lost 5 bases, and 4 bases had no gene match. This CDR3 has 15 residues. The CDR3 is CASSWGQGPNYGYTF. The CDR3 bases are TGTGCCAGTAGTTGGGGACAGGGACCTAACTATGGCTACACCTTC.

J is TRBJ1-1 and V is TRBV5-1; no firm D call. The V gene's germline CDR1 is SGHRS and CDR2 YFSETQ. V dropped 0 bases and J dropped 1 base, with 4 bases sitting between them. This CDR3 spans 13 amino acids. CDR3: CASSLVANTEAFF. Written as DNA, the CDR3 is TGCGCCAGCAGCTTGGTGGCGAACACTGAAGCTTTCTTT.

The J gene is TRBJ2-7, the V gene TRBV7-2, with 7 nucleotides matching TRBD2. Unmatched junction bases numbered 10, after V lost 2 bases and J lost 0 bases. Germline V CDR1 and CDR2: SGHTA, FQGNSA. This CDR3 spans 17 amino acids. CDR3 DNA sequence: TGTGCCAGCAGCTTACGTGGCAGCGGGGAGAGCTCCTACGAGCAGTACTTC. Translated: CASSLRGSGESSYEQYF.

This clone was observed once. This chain joins TRBV29-1 and TRBJ2-7; TRBD2 matches 8 bases. With 5 bases clipped from V and 5 bases from J, the junction kept 14 bases outside the gene matches. Per germline, CDR1 SQVTM and CDR2 ANQGSEA. The CDR3 is 15 amino acids. CDR3 DNA sequence: TGCAGCGTTCCCAACCGGGGGGGGGTATCCCACGAGCAGTACTTC. Protein sequence: CSVPNRGGVSHEQYF.

V and J are TRBV6-5 and TRBJ1-2, with D possibly being TRBD1 (5 bases). Looked up from germline, CDR1 is MNHEY and CDR2 is SVGAGI. The V end was cut by 6 bases, the J end by 6 bases, with 14 bases between. The CDR3 has 13 residues. CDR3 sequence (DNA): TGTGCCAGCAGCGATGCGCCCAGGGATGGCTACACCTTC. It encodes CASSDAPRDGYTF.

The genes are TRBV28 and TRBJ2-7; 13 bases match TRBD2. The V segment lost 6 bases and the J segment 3 bases; nucleotides outside the gene matches: 8. The CDR3 runs 16 residues. Germline V gene data show CDR1 as MDHEN and CDR2 as SYDVKM. In DNA, the CDR3 is TGTGCCAGCAGCCCCGGAGGGACTAGCGGGAACTACGAGCAGTACTTC. Translation gives CASSPGGTSGNYEQYF.

The chain recombines TRBV11-2 with TRBJ1-3; D not certain. CDR3 length: 15 amino acids. Deletions cut 0 bases from V and 4 bases from J, with 10 bases between. CDR1 is SGHAT, CDR2 FQNNGV, per germline. The CDR3 protein is CASSLDQIRGNTIYF. The DNA for the CDR3 is TGTGCCAGCAGCTTAGATCAAATCAGAGGAAACACCATATATTTT.

The chain links TRBV3-1 (or the pseudogene TRBV3-2) to TRBJ1-1; perhaps TRBD1 as D (5 bases). This CDR3 contains 19 residues. The germline V gene has CDR1 LGHDT and CDR2 YNNKEL (reference sequence). Trimming stripped 0 bases from V and 1 base from J, with 21 bases between. CDR3 nucleotides: TGTGCCAGCAGCCAAGATTCTTTGGTGACAGCCTCGGCGAACACTGAAGCTTTCTTT. This codes for CASSQDSLVTASANTEAFF.

The V and J genes are TRBV5-1 and TRBJ2-6; maybe TRBD1 (7 bases). Germline CDR1 is SGHRS and CDR2 is YFSETQ. Trimming removed 0 bases from V and 4 bases from J, with 14 bases in between. There are 17 residues in the CDR3. The CDR3 DNA follows: TGCGCCAGCAGCTTGGCGGAGGGGGCGCGCGGGGCCAACGTCCTGACTTTC. Its protein product is CASSLAEGARGANVLTF.

The V gene is TRBV6-1, the J gene TRBJ1-5; unclear D gene. The CDR3 runs 14 residues. With 0 bases removed from V and 5 bases from J, the gap between germline ends came to 8 bases. From germline, CDR1 is MNHNS and CDR2 SASEGT. The CDR3 loop reads CASSEARGYQPQHF. CDR3 sequence (DNA): TGTGCCAGCAGTGAAGCGCGCGGATATCAGCCCCAGCATTTT.

The CDR3, as DNA: TGTGCCAGCAGACCAGGGACATCTTCCTACGAGCAGTACTTC. It translates to CASRPGTSSYEQYF. V is TRBV5-4 and J is TRBJ2-7; D possibly corresponds to TRBD1 (6 bases). This CDR3 has 14 residues. The ends were cut back, 5 bases at V and 1 base at J, with 13 bases in the middle. Germline lookup yields CDR1 SGHNT and CDR2 YYREEE (reference sequence).

The chain recombines TRBV10-3 with TRBJ1-1; D uncertain. The CDR3 runs to 13 residues. With 4 bases removed from V and 1 base from J, the gap between germline ends came to 7 bases. CDR1 and CDR2 from the germline V gene are ENHRY and SYGVKD. In DNA form, the CDR3 reads TGTGCCATCAGTGGAAGCCAGAACACTGAAGCTTTCTTT. Protein sequence: CAISGSQNTEAFF.

The chain is built from TRBV19 and TRBJ2-7; a weak D match, TRBD1 (6 bases). Trimming pared 9 bases from V and 2 bases from J, leaving 11 bases between. The CDR3 is 12 amino acids. The germline gives CDR1 LNHDA, CDR2 SQIVND (reference sequence). The CDR3 region is CASSDRPYEQYF. The CDR3 DNA follows: TGTGCCAGCTCAGACAGGCCCTACGAGCAGTACTTC.

This clone was counted a single time. The chain uses TRBV7-9 and TRBJ2-3, with 7 bases that match TRBD2. The V and J ends lost 4 bases and 1 base, in that order; junction bases with no gene match: 5. Germline CDR1 is SEHNR and CDR2 is FQNEAQ (reference sequence). This CDR3 is 15 amino acids long. CDR3: CASSSPGGRTDTQYF. The DNA of the CDR3 is TGTGCCAGCAGCTCCCCGGGAGGACGCACAGATACGCAGTATTTT.

The rearrangement links TRBV28 to TRBJ1-3, with a possible D match to TRBD1 (5 bases). V was shortened by 2 bases and J by 0 bases, with 11 bases between the two germline ends. This CDR3 region has 16 residues. CDR1 is MDHEN and CDR2 is SYDVKM in the germline V gene. DNA of the CDR3: TGTGCCAGCAGTTTAGGTGGTCAGGGCTCTGGAAACACCATATATTTT. This codes for CASSLGGQGSGNTIYF.

This clone was detected only once. The rearrangement joins TRBV6-5 to TRBJ2-6; D not resolved. V was clipped by 6 bases and J by 4 bases, with 7 bases between them. The CDR3 totals 13 residues. Germline assignment: CDR1 MNHEY and CDR2 SVGAGI. CDR3 bases: TGTGCCAGCAGCCAGACAGGGGCCAACGTCCTGACTTTC. Encoded protein: CASSQTGANVLTF.

The chain couples TRBV6-2 or TRBV6-3 to TRBJ1-5, with D uncertain. The CDR3 runs 12 residues. Looked up from germline, CDR1 is MNHEY and CDR2 is SVGEGT. Trimming removed 5 bases from V and 0 bases from J, with 2 bases in between. CDR3 sequence (DNA): TGTGCCAGCAGTCATAGCAATCAGCCCCAGCATTTT. It codes for CASSHSNQPQHF.